The rows below give T cell receptor beta chains drawn from one sample of a study of blood T cell repertoires in COVID-19. Produced via immunoSEQ multiplex PCR; TCRdb's table is partial and in-frame only. The sample carries 60,000 to 75,000 clones, roughly nine tenths recorded once. Sequenced material: peripheral blood. These receptors all stem from a woman older than 75 with acute or convalescent COVID-19. The CDR3 runs from the conserved cysteine through the conserved F or W. A D gene is named only where the DNA matches it firmly. Not all rows give a size; the values are once, few, many and, for expanded clones, a class.

V gene: TRBV5-5
D gene: TRBD1
J gene: TRBJ1-1
clone size: -
CDR3 DNA: TGTGCCAGCAGCGACCGGGACAGAGGAGCTTTCTTT
CDR3 protein: CASSDRDRGAFF

V gene: TRBV5-4
D gene: TRBD1
J gene: TRBJ2-7
clone size: -
CDR3 DNA: TGTGCCAGCAGCTTGGGGACAGGGGTTTACGAGCAGTACTTC
CDR3 protein: CASSLGTGVYEQYF

V gene: TRBV24-1
D gene: TRBD1
J gene: TRBJ2-7
clone size: -
CDR3 DNA: TGTGCCACCAGCTCCGGGACAGCCTCCTACGAGCAGTACTTC
CDR3 protein: CATSSGTASYEQYF

V gene: TRBV7-2
D gene: TRBD2
J gene: TRBJ2-3
clone size: -
CDR3 DNA: TGTGCCAGCAGCTTAACAACTAGCGGGGTGTGGTTT
CDR3 protein: CASSLTTSGVWF

V gene: TRBV11-3
D gene: TRBD2
J gene: TRBJ2-1
clone size: -
CDR3 DNA: TGTGCCAGCAGCTTTCAAGCGGGGGGTACATACAATGAGCAGTTCTTC
CDR3 protein: CASSFQAGGTYNEQFF

V gene: TRBV5-1
D gene: TRBD1
J gene: TRBJ2-4
clone size: -
CDR3 DNA: TGCGCCAGCAGCTTAGGGACAGGGATTGGGGGAGCCAAAAACATTCAGTACTTC
CDR3 protein: CASSLGTGIGGAKNIQYF

V gene: TRBV2
D gene: -
J gene: TRBJ2-6
clone size: -
CDR3 DNA: TGTGCCAGCATTTGGAGGGGGCGATCTGGGGCCAACGTCCTGACTTTC
CDR3 protein: CASIWRGRSGANVLTF

V gene: TRBV19
D gene: TRBD1
J gene: TRBJ2-5
clone size: -
CDR3 DNA: TGTGCCAGTACTGGACAGGGGGCCTTAGAGACCCAGTACTTC
CDR3 protein: CASTGQGALETQYF

V gene: TRBV19
D gene: -
J gene: TRBJ2-2
clone size: medium-sized
CDR3 DNA: TGTGCCAGTAGTATCTGGACAGACTTTTTTGCGGGCACCGGGGAGCTGTTTTTT
CDR3 protein: CASSIWTDFFAGTGELFF

V gene: TRBV6-2/TRBV6-3
D gene: TRBD2
J gene: TRBJ2-3
clone size: -
CDR3 DNA: TGTGCCAGCAGTTCAAGAGCGGGAGGGACAGATACGCAGTATTTT
CDR3 protein: CASSSRAGGTDTQYF

V gene: TRBV5-4
D gene: -
J gene: TRBJ1-3
clone size: once
CDR3 DNA: TGTGCCAGCAGCATTGACCCAGGGACTGGAAACACCATATATTTT
CDR3 protein: CASSIDPGTGNTIYF

V gene: TRBV24-1
D gene: -
J gene: TRBJ2-2
clone size: -
CDR3 DNA: TGTGCCACCAGGGGGGCGCAGGGCACCGGGGAGCTGTTTTTT
CDR3 protein: CATRGAQGTGELFF

V gene: TRBV6-6
D gene: -
J gene: TRBJ2-1
clone size: few
CDR3 DNA: TGTGCCACCACCCGCCGGGATGAGCAGTTCTTC
CDR3 protein: CATTRRDEQFF

V gene: TRBV28
D gene: -
J gene: TRBJ2-1
clone size: few
CDR3 DNA: TGTGCCAGCAGTTCCCACCGGCAGGGCGCTTACAATGAGCAGTTCTTC
CDR3 protein: CASSSHRQGAYNEQFF

V gene: TRBV7-2
D gene: TRBD1
J gene: TRBJ1-4
clone size: once
CDR3 DNA: TGTGCCAGCAGCAGAGACAGGGTTGGGGGAAAACTGTTTTTT
CDR3 protein: CASSRDRVGGKLFF

V gene: TRBV5-1
D gene: -
J gene: TRBJ1-2
clone size: -
CDR3 DNA: TGCGCCAGCAGCTTTTCGCCGGAGGGTGGCTACACCTTC
CDR3 protein: CASSFSPEGGYTF

V gene: TRBV7-7
D gene: TRBD1
J gene: TRBJ2-1
clone size: -
CDR3 DNA: TGTGCCAGCAGCTTTGGGACAGGACCCCCCTACAATGAGCAGTTCTTC
CDR3 protein: CASSFGTGPPYNEQFF

V gene: TRBV5-1
D gene: -
J gene: TRBJ2-3
clone size: -
CDR3 DNA: TGCGCCAGCAGCTTGGCGAGAGTTCTGAGCACAGATACGCAGTATTTT
CDR3 protein: CASSLARVLSTDTQYF

V gene: TRBV5-1
D gene: TRBD1
J gene: TRBJ1-2
clone size: -
CDR3 DNA: TGCGCCAGCAGCAGCTCCGGGACAGGGGTTAACTATGGCTACACCTTC
CDR3 protein: CASSSSGTGVNYGYTF

V gene: TRBV27
D gene: -
J gene: TRBJ1-2
clone size: -
CDR3 DNA: TGTGCCAGCAGTTCATATCCCTCGCTACAGGGTAATGGCTACACCTTC
CDR3 protein: CASSSYPSLQGNGYTF

V gene: TRBV3-1/TRBV3-2
D gene: -
J gene: TRBJ2-7
clone size: -
CDR3 DNA: TGTGCCAGCGGTGCCCAGGGGTACGAGCAGTACTTC
CDR3 protein: CASGAQGYEQYF

V gene: TRBV7-9
D gene: -
J gene: TRBJ2-1
clone size: -
CDR3 DNA: TGTGCCAGCAGCTTGGGCCTGGGGGTAGCGGCCCGTAATGGGCAGTTCTTC
CDR3 protein: CASSLGLGVAARNGQFF

V gene: TRBV7-9
D gene: TRBD1
J gene: TRBJ2-1
clone size: -
CDR3 DNA: TGTGCCAGCCTTCCTGGGACAGGGGGAGGCGATGAGCAGTTCTTC
CDR3 protein: CASLPGTGGGDEQFF

V gene: TRBV27
D gene: TRBD1
J gene: TRBJ1-5
clone size: few
CDR3 DNA: TGTGCCAGCAGTTTGGACAGGTGGGTCCTTAGCAATCAGCCCCAGCATTTT
CDR3 protein: CASSLDRWVLSNQPQHF

V gene: TRBV5-1
D gene: TRBD1
J gene: TRBJ1-2
clone size: -
CDR3 DNA: TGCGCCAGCAGCTTGATCCCGGGACAGGGGGCGCTTGGCTATGGCTACACCTTC
CDR3 protein: CASSLIPGQGALGYGYTF

V gene: TRBV23-1
D gene: TRBD1
J gene: TRBJ1-5
clone size: -
CDR3 DNA: TGCGCCAGGACTGGGACAGGAGGTTATCAGCCCCAGCATTTT
CDR3 protein: CARTGTGGYQPQHF

V gene: TRBV18
D gene: TRBD1
J gene: TRBJ1-5
clone size: -
CDR3 DNA: TGTGCCAGCTCACCAAGGGACAGGTTAAAGCCCCAGCATTTT
CDR3 protein: CASSPRDRLKPQHF

V gene: TRBV18
D gene: -
J gene: TRBJ2-1
clone size: -
CDR3 DNA: TGTGCCAGCTCATCGGAGGGAAGGTCCTACAATGAGCAGTTCTTC
CDR3 protein: CASSSEGRSYNEQFF

V gene: TRBV11-2
D gene: -
J gene: TRBJ2-7
clone size: -
CDR3 DNA: TGTGCCAGCAGCCATGGGGGGGGCGCCTACGAGCAGTACTTC
CDR3 protein: CASSHGGGAYEQYF

V gene: TRBV5-1
D gene: TRBD1
J gene: TRBJ2-2
clone size: -
CDR3 DNA: TGCGCCAGCAGCTTGATCAGGGGGCCCGGTCACACCGGGGAGCTGTTTTTT
CDR3 protein: CASSLIRGPGHTGELFF

V gene: TRBV7-9
D gene: -
J gene: TRBJ1-2
clone size: -
CDR3 DNA: TGTGCCAGCAGCCTAGCCGGAACAGACTATGGCTACACCTTC
CDR3 protein: CASSLAGTDYGYTF

V gene: TRBV2
D gene: -
J gene: TRBJ1-3
clone size: -
CDR3 DNA: TGTGCCAGTTACCGACAGAGCTCTGGAAACACCATATATTTT
CDR3 protein: CASYRQSSGNTIYF

V gene: TRBV28
D gene: TRBD1
J gene: TRBJ2-7
clone size: -
CDR3 DNA: TGTGCCAGCAGGTCTCCGGGACAGAGATACGAGCAGTACTTC
CDR3 protein: CASRSPGQRYEQYF

V gene: TRBV27
D gene: -
J gene: TRBJ1-6
clone size: -
CDR3 DNA: TGTGCCAGCAGTTTCAACTATAATTCACCCCTCCACTTT
CDR3 protein: CASSFNYNSPLHF

V gene: TRBV5-1
D gene: TRBD1
J gene: TRBJ1-4
clone size: -
CDR3 DNA: TGCGCCAGCAGCTTAGGGGGACAGGGGATTGGTGAAAAACTGTTTTTT
CDR3 protein: CASSLGGQGIGEKLFF

V gene: TRBV28
D gene: TRBD1
J gene: TRBJ1-6
clone size: -
CDR3 DNA: TGTGCCACCCGGACAGGGGGCTCCTATAATTCACCCCTCCACTTT
CDR3 protein: CATRTGGSYNSPLHF

V gene: TRBV5-1
D gene: -
J gene: TRBJ2-3
clone size: -
CDR3 DNA: TGCGCCAGCAGCTTCCAAACAGATACGCAGTATTTT
CDR3 protein: CASSFQTDTQYF

V gene: TRBV3-1/TRBV3-2
D gene: TRBD1
J gene: TRBJ2-1
clone size: once
CDR3 DNA: TGTGCCAGCAGCCCCGGGACAGGGTCCTACAATGAGCAGTTCTTC
CDR3 protein: CASSPGTGSYNEQFF

V gene: TRBV28
D gene: -
J gene: TRBJ1-2
clone size: -
CDR3 DNA: TGTGCCAGCGAGACCGCCGGGCGGGCCGAAAGGGGCTACACCTTC
CDR3 protein: CASETAGRAERGYTF

V gene: TRBV5-1
D gene: -
J gene: TRBJ2-2
clone size: -
CDR3 DNA: TGCGCCAGCAGCTTTTCGGGACTGAACACCGGGGAGCTGTTTTTT
CDR3 protein: CASSFSGLNTGELFF

V gene: TRBV4-3
D gene: TRBD2
J gene: TRBJ2-7
clone size: -
CDR3 DNA: TGCGCCAGCAGCCAAGTGGGGCGGGCAGGGAGGGGCTACGAGCAGTACTTC
CDR3 protein: CASSQVGRAGRGYEQYF

V gene: TRBV19
D gene: -
J gene: TRBJ1-2
clone size: -
CDR3 DNA: TGTGCCAGTAGTAACCCTGGGCAGGGCGACTATGGCTACACCTTC
CDR3 protein: CASSNPGQGDYGYTF

V gene: TRBV2
D gene: TRBD1
J gene: TRBJ1-2
clone size: once
CDR3 DNA: TGTGCCAGCAGCGACGGCGGACAGGCGGCTGGCTACACCTTC
CDR3 protein: CASSDGGQAAGYTF

V gene: TRBV5-1
D gene: TRBD2
J gene: TRBJ2-5
clone size: -
CDR3 DNA: TGCGCCAGCAGCTGGGGAGGGACCGTGCTTTTTGAGACCCAGTACTTC
CDR3 protein: CASSWGGTVLFETQYF

V gene: TRBV11-2
D gene: TRBD2
J gene: TRBJ2-1
clone size: -
CDR3 DNA: TGTGCCAGCAGCTTAGGGACTAGCGGGAGTGAATCCTACAATGAGCAGTTCTTC
CDR3 protein: CASSLGTSGSESYNEQFF

V gene: TRBV9
D gene: -
J gene: TRBJ2-1
clone size: -
CDR3 DNA: TGTGCCAGCAGCGTAGTGGGCGAATCCTCGCAGTTCTTC
CDR3 protein: CASSVVGESSQFF